Below, 13 T cell receptor beta chains from the same sample are listed, as sequenced in a study of beta chain features in type 1 diabetes. Expressed TCRB transcripts were sequenced because the isolated RNA had all been reverse transcribed beforehand. Sequencing was performed with immunoSEQ multiplex PCR; in TCRdb, only in-frame clones are kept and a portion is missing. Altogether under 950,000 clones are present, 15% to 20% being singletons, with the ten largest covering 0.02% to 0.025%. Material for sequencing was naive CD4+ T cells from blood. The source of these receptors is a woman aged 18-29 years in good health.

This clone appeared a few times. The chain links TRBV21-1 to TRBJ2-7; TRBD1 was called by the table and not checked on the DNA. TRBV21-1 is deemed a pseudogene. This CDR3 has 16 residues. The CDR3 sequence is CASSKPPGHRDLEQYF. The CDR3 DNA is TGTGCCAGCAGCAAACCCCCGGGACACCGGGACCTCGAGCAGTACTTC.

The gene calls are TRBV19 and TRBJ2-3; TRBD1 aligns across 8 bases. The CDR3 extends over 13 amino acids. Unmatched junction bases numbered 5, after V lost 9 bases and J lost 3 bases. Looked up from germline, CDR1 is LNHDA and CDR2 is SQIVND (reference sequence). CDR3 in amino acids: CASQGARTDTQYF. CDR3 DNA: TGTGCCAGCCAGGGGGCGCGAACAGATACGCAGTATTTT.

V is TRBV4-3 and J is TRBJ2-5; 7 bases align to TRBD1. The J call could be wrong; TRBJ2-7 is a better fit for the DNA end. Germline V gene data show CDR1 as LGHNA and CDR2 as YSLEER. This CDR3 is built from 15 residues. CDR3 protein: CASSYNRQGSYEQYF. The DNA of the CDR3 is TGCGCCAGCAGCTATAACCGACAGGGATCCTACGAGCAGTACTTC.

This clone was recorded many times. The chain has TRBV14 and TRBJ2-3; a weak D match, TRBD1 (6 bases). CDR1 SGHDN and CDR2 FVKESK come from the germline V gene. Trimming cost V 4 bases and J 8 bases, with 10 bases left between them. The CDR3 contains 12 residues. Here the CDR3 DNA reads TGTGCCAGCAGCCCGGACAGAGTTACGCAGTATTTT. Its protein product is CASSPDRVTQYF.

This clone occurred a few times. This chain joins TRBV10-3 and TRBJ2-1; D is perhaps TRBD1 (6 bases). Deletions cut 2 bases from V and 6 bases from J, with 20 bases between. The germline CDR1 and CDR2 sequences are ENHRY and SYGVKD. This CDR3 spans 17 amino acids. The CDR3 sequence: CAISEPRAQGFTNEQFF. The CDR3 nucleotides are TGTGCCATCAGTGAGCCAAGAGCGCAGGGGTTCACCAATGAGCAGTTCTTC.

This clone appeared a few times. The rearrangement uses TRBV5-1 and TRBJ2-1; D call uncertain. Per germline, CDR1 SGHRS and CDR2 YFSETQ. The V end was cut by 5 bases, the J end by 3 bases, with 12 bases between. The length of the CDR3 is 14 residues. The CDR3 region has the DNA TGCGCCAGCAGAACGAGCAGAGACTACAATGAGCAGTTCTTC. As protein: CASRTSRDYNEQFF.

DNA for the CDR3: TGTGCCAGCAGCACTAGCGGGGACGGCGAGCAGTACTTC. This sequence encodes CASSTSGDGEQYF. This chain connects TRBV7-9 to TRBJ2-5, with TRBD2 matching over 10 bases. The end of the DNA aligns better with TRBJ2-7, so the J call may be wrong. This CDR3 has 13 amino acids. Germline V gives CDR1 SEHNR, CDR2 FQNEAQ (reference sequence).

V usage is TRBV4-2 and J usage is TRBJ2-1; D is possibly TRBD2 (5 bases). The CDR3 runs 15 residues. CDR1 and CDR2 from the germline V gene are LGHNA and YNFKEQ. Trimming cost V 2 bases and J 2 bases, with 10 bases left between them. CDR3 region: CASSQKSGAYNEQFF. CDR3 nucleotide sequence: TGTGCCAGCAGCCAAAAATCCGGGGCCTACAATGAGCAGTTCTTC.

The sample holds a few counts of this clone. V and J are TRBV7-9 and TRBJ1-5; D unclear. V lost 3 bases, J lost 5 bases, and 5 bases lay in between. Germline lookup yields CDR1 SEHNR and CDR2 FQNEAQ (reference sequence). The CDR3 contains 12 residues. In nucleotides, the CDR3 is TGTGCCAGCAGCTTTGTCCATCAGCCCCAGCATTTT. Its translation: CASSFVHQPQHF. The variable domain in full, with the rest retrieved from reference TRBV7-9 and TRBJ1-5, is DTGVSQNPRHKITKRGQNVTFRCDPISEHNRLYWYRQTLGQGPEFLTYFQNEAQLEKSRLLSDRFSAERPKGSFSTLEIQRTEQGDSAMYLCASSFVHQPQHFGDGTRLSIL.

The chain has TRBV9 and TRBJ2-3; 7 bases line up with TRBD2. The CDR3 is 15 amino acids. The V and J ends lost 2 bases and 3 bases, in that order; junction bases with no gene match: 6. Germline values: CDR1 SGDLS, CDR2 YYNGEE. CDR3 sequence: CASSVRTSFTDTQYF. CDR3 nucleotide sequence: TGTGCCAGCAGCGTGAGGACTAGTTTTACAGATACGCAGTATTTT.

This chain uses TRBV6-1 with TRBJ1-1, with D uncertain. Germline loops: CDR1 MNHNS, CDR2 SASEGT. The CDR3 has 12 amino acids. Trimming took off 1 base at V and 11 bases at J, with 11 bases between the two ends. CDR3 amino acids: CASSEVGREAFF. Here the CDR3 DNA reads TGTGCCAGCAGTGAAGTAGGTCGGGAGGCTTTCTTT.

The chain links TRBV5-6 to TRBJ2-3; no firm D call. The CDR3 covers 16 residues. With 1 base removed from V and 3 bases from J, the gap between germline ends came to 15 bases. Germline V lookup: CDR1 SGHDT, CDR2 YYEEEE. CDR3: CASSLFPPLGTDTQYF. In nucleotides, the CDR3 is TGTGCCAGCAGCTTGTTCCCTCCTCTAGGGACAGATACGCAGTATTTT.

This clone turned up a few times. The sample holds other DNA sequences that translate to the same CDR3. The chain carries TRBV29-1 and TRBJ2-3; the D gene is possibly TRBD2 (5 bases). CDR3 length: 13 residues. The germline CDR1 and CDR2 sequences are SQVTM and ANQGSEA. Trimming left V 1 base short and J 1 base short, with 6 bases between. The CDR3 here is CSVEAGGTDTQYF. CDR3 nucleotides: TGCAGCGTTGAAGCCGGGGGCACAGATACGCAGTATTTT.